The 14 T cell receptor beta chains below were found in one sample sequenced in a study of blood T cell repertoires in COVID-19. This table comes from immunoSEQ multiplex PCR, and its TCRdb copy is limited to in-frame clones, with some not included. Among a few hundred thousand clones, roughly 91% were seen once, and the ten largest hold 0.95% to 1%. Sequences were obtained from peripheral blood. Source of these receptors: a middle-aged woman who had recovered from COVID-19.

This chain connects TRBV6-5 to TRBJ2-1; 7 bases line up with TRBD2. V dropped 6 bases and J dropped 6; count of bases not matched to a gene: 11. Germline loops: CDR1 MNHEY, CDR2 SVGAGI. The CDR3 contains 15 residues. The CDR3 nucleotides are TGTGCCAGCAGAGAGGATAGCGGGCCCCGCAATGAGCAGTTCTTC. Its protein is CASREDSGPRNEQFF.

This clone was picked up a small number of times. This chain joins TRBV27 and TRBJ1-6; TRBD1 agrees at 9 bases. The germline CDR1 and CDR2 sequences are MNHEY and SMNVEV (reference sequence). This CDR3 has 15 residues. Trimming cost V 0 bases and J 7 bases; bases outside gene matches: 1. Here the CDR3 DNA reads TGTGCCAGCAGTTTATCAGGGACAGGGAATTCACCCCTCCACTTT. Amino acids: CASSLSGTGNSPLHF.

This chain connects TRBV6-1 to TRBJ2-5; tentative D call: TRBD2 (5 bases). Trimming took 3 bases from V and 4 from J, leaving 12 bases between them. This CDR3 region has 14 residues. Germline V gene lookup returns CDR1 MNHNS and CDR2 SASEGT. CDR3: CASSDRGFPETQYF. Written as DNA, the CDR3 is TGTGCCAGCAGTGATCGGGGATTCCCAGAGACCCAGTACTTC.

The CDR3 nucleotides are TGTGCCAGCAGCCAATGGCTAGCGGGGGTTCAGTACTTC. Translation: CASSQWLAGVQYF. This sequence joins TRBV14 and TRBJ2-4; 10 nucleotides align to TRBD2. Per the germline V gene, CDR1 is SGHDN and CDR2 is FVKESK. The CDR3 consists of 13 residues. Losses at the gene ends were 2 bases for V and 11 bases for J; bases not matched to a gene: 3.

The chain employs TRBV3-1 (or the pseudogene TRBV3-2) and TRBJ2-1, with 12 nucleotides matching TRBD1. In germline, CDR1 is LGHDT, CDR2 YNNKEL (reference sequence). After removal of 4 bases from V and 7 bases from J, the junction contained 8 bases not matched to a gene. The CDR3 is 16 residues long. The CDR3 here is CASSPEGTGGRNEQFF. The CDR3 DNA is TGTGCCAGCAGCCCTGAAGGGACAGGGGGCAGGAATGAGCAGTTCTTC.

The V gene is TRBV21-1, the J gene TRBJ1-6; TRBD1 was called by the table and not checked on the DNA. TRBV21-1 is a pseudogene locus. The CDR3 is 15 amino acids. The CDR3: CASRTPSGGCSPLHF. The CDR3 region has the DNA TGTGCCAGCCGAACCCCCTCAGGGGGTTGTTCACCCCTCCACTTT.

The gene calls are TRBV2 and TRBJ1-1; 7 bases line up with TRBD1. The V and J ends lost 6 bases and 6 bases, in that order; junction bases with no gene match: 7. The CDR3 has 13 amino acids. Germline CDR1 SNHLY, CDR2 FYNNEI. The DNA of the CDR3 is TGTGCCAGCAGGGCCGGGACAGTTGCTGAAGCTTTCTTT. This sequence encodes CASRAGTVAEAFF.

The V call is TRBV15, the J call TRBJ2-1, with TRBD2 matching over 14 bases. Germline CDR1 is LNHNV and CDR2 is YYDKDF (reference sequence). The length of the CDR3 is 15 residues. V dropped 4 bases and J dropped 7; count of bases not matched to a gene: 3. Written as DNA, the CDR3 is TGTGCCACCAGCACCCGGACTAGCGGGAGGAATGAGCAGTTCTTC. As protein: CATSTRTSGRNEQFF. The full variable domain, its missing parts supplied by reference TRBV15 and TRBJ2-1, is DAMVIQNPRYQVTQFGKPVTLSCSQTLNHNVMYWYQQKSSQAPKLLFHYYDKDFNNEADTPDNFQSRRPNTSFCFLDIRSPGLGDTAMYLCATSTRTSGRNEQFFGPGTRLTVL.

CDR3 sequence: CAWSGGRQPGNYGYTF. In DNA, the CDR3 is TGTGCCTGGAGTGGTGGGAGGCAGCCGGGGAACTATGGCTACACCTTC. The chain has TRBV30 and TRBJ1-2; D call uncertain. Germline V gives CDR1 GTSNPN, CDR2 SVGIG (reference sequence). V was pared by 1 base and J by 2 bases, with 17 bases between. The CDR3 has 16 amino acids. The entire variable domain, with the rest obtained from reference TRBV30 and TRBJ1-2, is as follows: SQTIHQWPATLVQPVGSPLSLECTVEGTSNPNLYWYRQAAGRGLQLLFYSVGIGQISSEVPQNLSASRPQDRQFILSSKKLLLSDSGFYLCAWSGGRQPGNYGYTFGSGTRLTVV.

This rearrangement joins TRBV15 to TRBJ2-5; D may be TRBD1 (6 bases). Trimming shortened V by 3 bases and J by 5 bases, and 16 bases separated the two germline ends. This CDR3 region has 15 residues. Germline values: CDR1 LNHNV, CDR2 YYDKDF (reference sequence). CDR3 in amino acids: CATSRPGDIWETQYF. The DNA for the CDR3 is TGTGCCACCAGCAGGCCTGGGGACATTTGGGAGACCCAGTACTTC.

In this sample, this clone turned up a few times. This rearrangement joins TRBV7-2 to TRBJ2-7, with TRBD2 matching 9 bases. The trim removed 7 bases at V and 1 base at J, leaving 11 bases unmatched. The germline CDR1 and CDR2 sequences are SGHTA and FQGNSA. This CDR3 is 16 amino acids long. CDR3 in amino acids: CASTPVGLAGSYEQYF. CDR3 coding DNA: TGTGCCAGCACCCCAGTAGGGCTAGCGGGATCCTACGAGCAGTACTTC.

The table lists this clone with a few counts. The chain couples TRBV5-1 to TRBJ2-5, with 11 positions matching TRBD2. The V gene end was trimmed by 0 bases and the J gene end by 2 bases; junction bases not matched to a gene: 6. Germline-derived CDR1 and CDR2 are SGHRS and YFSETQ. The CDR3 totals 17 residues. The CDR3 sequence is CASSLALAGGPQETQYF. CDR3 nucleotide sequence: TGCGCCAGCAGCTTGGCCCTAGCGGGAGGCCCTCAAGAGACCCAGTACTTC. The full variable domain, its missing parts supplied by reference TRBV5-1 and TRBJ2-5, is KAGVTQTPRYLIKTRGQQVTLSCSPISGHRSVSWYQQTPGQGLQFLFEYFSETQRNKGNFPGRFSGRQFSNSRSEMNVSTLELGDSALYLCASSLALAGGPQETQYFGPGTRLLVL.

The V call is TRBV30, the J call TRBJ2-2, with D possibly TRBD2 on 6 matching bases. CDR3 size: 13 residues. The germline V gene encodes CDR1 GTSNPN and CDR2 SVGIG (reference sequence). V lost 4 bases to trimming and J lost 1 base, with 7 bases between them. The CDR3 here is CAWIGGNTGELFF. In DNA, the CDR3 is TGTGCCTGGATCGGGGGGAACACCGGGGAGCTGTTTTTT.

This chain connects TRBV9 to TRBJ1-4; D ambiguous. The V and J ends lost 4 bases and 7 bases respectively, with 14 bases between them. The V gene's germline CDR1 is SGDLS and CDR2 YYNGEE. The CDR3 length is 14 residues. The CDR3 coding sequence is TGTGCCAGCAGCCTCCGAGGGAAGGGTGAAAAACTGTTTTTT. It codes for CASSLRGKGEKLFF. The whole variable domain, remainder taken from reference TRBV9 and TRBJ1-4, is DSGVTQTPKHLITATGQRVTLRCSPRSGDLSVYWYQQSLDQGLQFLIQYYNGEERAKGNILERFSAQQFPDLHSELNLSSLELGDSALYFCASSLRGKGEKLFFGSGTQLSVL.